Listed here are 27 T cell receptor beta chains from one sample, sequenced in a study of technical replicates of blood from several donors. Only in-frame clones appear in the TCRdb table, and some are missing; sequencing was by immunoSEQ multiplex PCR. The table has over 50,000 clones, 85% to 90% seen once. The source material was PBMCs. The source is a human donor in good health. Some clones in this sample may be carry-over from other donors' samples.

Written as DNA, the CDR3 is TGTGCCAGCAGTGGACCAGGGGAGATAAGAAACACTGAAGCTTTCTTT. Amino acids: CASSGPGEIRNTEAFF. The chain employs TRBV2 and TRBJ1-1; weak D call: TRBD1 (6 bases). Trimming took 4 bases from V and 2 from J, leaving 17 bases between them. This CDR3 has 16 amino acids. CDR1 is SNHLY, CDR2 FYNNEI, per germline.

The table lists this clone with a few counts. The V gene is TRBV6-5, the J gene TRBJ1-1, with D possibly being TRBD1 (5 bases). The germline gives CDR1 MNHEY, CDR2 SVGAGI. The length of the CDR3 is 13 residues. Deletions cut 8 bases from V and 4 bases from J, with 14 bases between. The DNA for the CDR3 is TGTGCCAGCCAAGGCGGGGCGGGCACTGAAGCTTTCTTT. This codes for CASQGGAGTEAFF.

There are a few counts of this clone. V usage is TRBV7-2 and J usage is TRBJ2-7, with D possibly matching TRBD1 (7 bases). CDR3 length: 14 residues. V was shortened by 3 bases and J by 3 bases, with 12 bases between the two germline ends. CDR1 is SGHTA and CDR2 is FQGNSA in the germline V gene. CDR3 coding DNA: TGTGCCAGCAGCTTCAGGGGGGCTAGCTACGAGCAGTACTTC. This translates into CASSFRGASYEQYF.

This chain connects TRBV7-9 to TRBJ2-5; 8 bases fit TRBD2. There are 14 residues in the CDR3. J lost 4 bases, V lost 4 bases, and 5 bases had no gene match. CDR1 SEHNR and CDR2 FQNEAQ come from the germline V gene (reference sequence). The CDR3 sequence is CASSSRRGGETQYF. As DNA, the CDR3 is TGTGCCAGCAGCTCCCGTCGGGGGGGAGAGACCCAGTACTTC.

The chain joins TRBV27 to TRBJ2-1; 10 positions match TRBD2. CDR1 MNHEY and CDR2 SMNVEV come from the germline V gene (reference sequence). V was pared by 8 bases and J by 2 bases, with 6 bases of the junction left unmatched. The CDR3 consists of 15 residues. The CDR3 sequence: CASSSSGGPYNEQFF. The CDR3 nucleotides read TGTGCCAGCTCCTCTAGCGGGGGACCCTACAATGAGCAGTTCTTC.

The genes are TRBV7-8 and TRBJ2-7; 9 bases are a match to TRBD1. CDR1 and CDR2 from the germline V gene are SGHVS and FQNEAQ. The CDR3 runs 18 residues. The ends lost 5 bases at V and 1 base at J; junction bases unmatched: 15. The CDR3 reads CASSLSAGQGLWSYEQYF. In DNA, the CDR3 is TGTGCCAGCAGCCTATCGGCGGGACAGGGACTTTGGTCCTACGAGCAGTACTTC.

This clone was detected only once. The chain uses TRBV6-1 and TRBJ1-5; D is undetermined. The CDR3 has 16 amino acids. CDR1 and CDR2 from the germline V gene are MNHNS and SASEGT. Trimming removed 2 bases from V and 4 bases from J, with 15 bases in between. CDR3 in amino acids: CASSEKLRGINQPQHF. DNA of the CDR3: TGTGCCAGCAGTGAAAAACTTCGAGGGATAAATCAGCCCCAGCATTTT.

The chain is built from TRBV5-4 and TRBJ1-3; perhaps TRBD1 as D (5 bases). Germline V gene lookup returns CDR1 SGHNT and CDR2 YYREEE (reference sequence). V dropped 4 bases and J dropped 3 bases, with 17 bases sitting between them. CDR3 size: 16 residues. This chain's CDR3 is CASSVEGLLSGNTIYF. The CDR3 nucleotides are TGTGCCAGCAGCGTGGAGGGGTTGCTTAGTGGAAACACCATATATTTT.

The rearrangement joins TRBV5-1 to TRBJ1-6; a possible D gene is TRBD1 (6 bases). Germline V lookup: CDR1 SGHRS, CDR2 YFSETQ. CDR3 length equals 14 residues. Trimming stripped 4 bases from V and 11 bases from J, with 16 bases between. CDR3 sequence (DNA): TGCGCCAGCAGCCCTCCCCTTGAGGGGGCACCCCTCCACTTT. Its translation is CASSPPLEGAPLHF.

The chain combines TRBV19 with TRBJ1-1; 7 bases align to TRBD1. This CDR3 is built from 15 residues. Germline V CDR1 and CDR2: LNHDA, SQIVND (reference sequence). Germline trimming cut 7 bases from V and 2 bases from J; bases unmatched to any gene: 10. The CDR3: CASTFRQGENTEAFF. CDR3 nucleotide sequence: TGTGCCAGTACCTTCAGACAGGGAGAAAACACTGAAGCTTTCTTT.

A note on this clone: The sample has other DNA sequences that encode this CDR3 too. The V and J genes are TRBV12-5 and TRBJ2-5; D remains unclear. The CDR3 length is 11 residues. The V gene lost 6 bases and the J gene lost 2 bases, with 4 bases spanning the gap. From germline, CDR1 is LGHNT and CDR2 FRNRAP. For the CDR3, the DNA is TGTGCTAGTGGACAACAAGAGACCCAGTACTTC. This encodes CASGQQETQYF.

The gene calls are TRBV5-1 and TRBJ2-7; D may be TRBD2 (5 bases). CDR3 length equals 14 residues. V was shortened by 3 bases and J by 7 bases, with 17 bases between the two germline ends. The germline CDR1 and CDR2 sequences are SGHRS and YFSETQ. The CDR3 spells CASSSEIATREQYF. The DNA for the CDR3 is TGCGCCAGCAGCTCCGAAATAGCGACCAGGGAGCAGTACTTC.

V is TRBV25-1 and J is TRBJ1-6, with D perhaps matching TRBD1 (6 bases). The V end lost 6 bases, the J end lost 10 bases, and 16 bases lay between the germline ends. The CDR3 has 14 residues. CDR1 MGHDK and CDR2 SYGVNS come from the germline V gene. The CDR3 here is CASSRDTFISPLHF. The CDR3 bases are TGTGCCAGCAGCCGGGACACCTTTATATCACCCCTCCACTTT.

The genes are TRBV7-8 and TRBJ1-5; no firm D call. The germline V gene encodes CDR1 SGHVS and CDR2 FQNEAQ. This CDR3 contains 16 residues. Trimming cost V 6 bases and J 2 bases, with 17 bases left between them. In DNA, the CDR3 is TGTGCCAGCAGAATAGGAGGGAGAAATGGCAATCAGCCCCAGCATTTT. Its protein is CASRIGGRNGNQPQHF.

V gene TRBV7-3 combines with J gene TRBJ2-3; 8 bases are shared with TRBD2. J lost 9 bases, V lost 3 bases, and 11 bases had no gene match. Germline V gene sequence: CDR1 SGHTA, CDR2 FQGTGA. CDR3 size: 15 residues. The CDR3 DNA follows: TGTGCCAGCAGCTTCGGGGCGCGGGGGGCAACGACGCAGTATTTT. Amino acids: CASSFGARGATTQYF.

The chain couples TRBV4-3 to TRBJ2-3; D call uncertain. The V gene's germline CDR1 is LGHNA and CDR2 YSLEER. The CDR3 length is 17 residues. Between the trimmed V and J ends, which lost 2 bases and 0 bases, there was a span of 15 bases. The CDR3 sequence is CASSQWVGGRSTDTQYF. In nucleotides, the CDR3 is TGCGCCAGCAGCCAATGGGTAGGCGGCCGAAGCACAGATACGCAGTATTTT.

The CDR3 DNA sequence: TGTGCTAGTGGCCCCTCAGGGGCTTATCAGCCCCAGCATTTT. Encoded protein: CASGPSGAYQPQHF. The rearrangement links TRBV12-5 to TRBJ1-5; a possible D gene is TRBD1 (6 bases). The V gene lost 6 bases and the J gene lost 5 bases, with 14 bases spanning the gap. This CDR3 has 14 amino acids. The germline V gene encodes CDR1 LGHNT and CDR2 FRNRAP.

The chain combines TRBV4-3 with TRBJ2-7, with TRBD2 as a possible D gene (6 bases). The CDR3 extends over 15 amino acids. Germline CDR1 is LGHNA and CDR2 is YSLEER. The V gene lost 4 bases and the J gene lost 5 bases, with 18 bases spanning the gap. The DNA for the CDR3 is TGCGCCAGCAGCCGCCGACGGGGGAATCTGAACGAGCAGTACTTC. This codes for CASSRRRGNLNEQYF.

This chain connects TRBV13 to TRBJ1-1; TRBD1 aligns across 7 bases. Germline assignment: CDR1 PRHDT and CDR2 FYEKMQ (reference sequence). The CDR3 has 15 residues. Trimming took 0 bases from V and 3 from J; bases not matched to a gene: 4. The CDR3 DNA follows: TGTGCCAGCAGCTTAGGTGACAGGGTTGACACTGAAGCTTTCTTT. Translation: CASSLGDRVDTEAFF. The full variable domain, its missing parts supplied by reference TRBV13 and TRBJ1-1, is AAGVIQSPRHLIKEKRETATLKCYPIPRHDTVYWYQQGPGQDPQFLISFYEKMQSDKGSIPDRFSAQQFSDYHSELNMSSLELGDSALYFCASSLGDRVDTEAFFGQGTRLTVV.

The gene calls are TRBV9 and TRBJ1-2; tentatively, D is TRBD1 (5 bases). Germline CDR1 SGDLS, CDR2 YYNGEE. Trimming stripped 0 bases from V and 3 bases from J, with 12 bases between. CDR3 length: 15 residues. CDR3 sequence reads: CASSVGGAVDYGYTF. CDR3 bases: TGTGCCAGCAGCGTAGGTGGGGCCGTCGACTATGGCTACACCTTC. The variable domain in full, with the rest retrieved from reference TRBV9 and TRBJ1-2, is DSGVTQTPKHLITATGQRVTLRCSPRSGDLSVYWYQQSLDQGLQFLIQYYNGEERAKGNILERFSAQQFPDLHSELNLSSLELGDSALYFCASSVGGAVDYGYTFGSGTRLTVV.

In nucleotides, the CDR3 is TGCGCCAGCAGCTTGCGACAGGGACGGGGCGGGGAGCTGTTTTTT. It encodes CASSLRQGRGGELFF. This chain uses TRBV5-1 with TRBJ2-2; 7 bases line up with TRBD1. V trimming: 1 base; J trimming: 7 bases; junction bases outside the gene matches: 7. Germline lookup yields CDR1 SGHRS and CDR2 YFSETQ. This CDR3 is built from 15 residues.

The sample holds a few counts of this clone. The genes are TRBV6-7 and TRBJ2-2, with 9 bases that match TRBD2. TRBV6-7 is given ORF status, its function remaining uncertain. J was trimmed by 5 bases and V by 1 base; bases with no gene match: 2. The CDR3 sequence is 15 residues long. CDR3 in DNA: TGTGCCAGCAGTTACTTAGCGGGGGATACCGGGGAGCTGTTTTTT. Translation gives CASSYLAGDTGELFF.

The genes are TRBV10-3 and TRBJ2-7; D is ambiguous. This CDR3 is 13 amino acids long. The ends were cut back, 6 bases at V and 2 bases at J, with 11 bases in the middle. Germline values: CDR1 ENHRY, CDR2 SYGVKD. The CDR3 spells CAIRNGAAYEQYF. The DNA for the CDR3 is TGTGCCATCAGGAACGGAGCCGCCTACGAGCAGTACTTC.

CDR3 amino acids: CASSRDRGKETQYF. The DNA of the CDR3 is TGTGCCAGCAGCCGGGACAGGGGAAAAGAGACCCAGTACTTC. This chain links TRBV7-9 with TRBJ2-5; 10 nucleotides line up with TRBD1. The CDR3 length is 14 residues. With 5 bases clipped from V and 3 bases from J, the junction kept 3 bases outside the gene matches. Germline V CDR1 and CDR2: SEHNR, FQNEAQ (reference sequence).

This clone appeared once. This rearrangement joins TRBV4-1 to TRBJ2-7; 7 bases align to TRBD1. CDR3 length equals 14 residues. Germline CDR1 and CDR2: MGHRA and YSYEKL. J gave up 6 bases and V 3 bases, and 8 bases lay outside the gene matches. CDR3 residues: CASSQEDRWGEQYF. CDR3 sequence (DNA): TGCGCCAGCAGCCAGGAGGACAGGTGGGGCGAGCAGTACTTC.

The chain combines TRBV29-1 with TRBJ2-1; TRBD1 aligns across 8 bases. The trim removed 7 bases at V and 2 bases at J, leaving 7 bases unmatched. Germline V CDR1 and CDR2: SQVTM, ANQGSEA. The CDR3 is 14 amino acids. The CDR3 here is CSGTLGQAYNEQFF. In nucleotides, the CDR3 is TGCAGCGGGACCCTGGGACAGGCCTACAATGAGCAGTTCTTC.

The rearrangement joins TRBV10-3 to TRBJ1-3; D is uncertain. Germline-derived CDR1 and CDR2 are ENHRY and SYGVKD. V lost 0 bases and J lost 3, with 6 bases in between. This CDR3 spans 14 amino acids. The CDR3 sequence is CAISESYSGNTIYF. The CDR3 DNA reads as TGTGCCATCAGTGAGTCCTATAGTGGAAACACCATATATTTT.